This T cell receptor (beta chain) was sequenced for a study of regulatory T cells. Notes on the study in general: In CD3G-deficient patients, conventional CD4+ T cells were enriched for hydrophobic CDR3 residues at positions 6 and 7. Patient repertoires had restricted TRB V-J pairs and skewed V and J usage, most in Tregs.

Germline V lookup: CDR1 MDHEN, CDR2 SYDVKM. The CDR3 covers 19 residues. Trimming cost V 2 bases and J 1 base; bases outside gene matches: 13. In regard to this clone: The antigen remains unidentified.

The PCR used 52 TRBV and 13 TRBJ primers. Sequencing used immunoSEQ multiplex PCR; TCRdb keeps in-frame clones, though not all of them. The sample carries some 31,000 clones, 93% recorded once. The sequencing sample was made of conventional CD4+ T cells sorted from blood. This TCR was recovered from a child aged 2 to 9 with CD3G deficiency. J is TRBJ2-1 and V is TRBV28; 8 bases are shared with TRBD1. The DNA of the CDR3 is TGTGCCAGCAGTTTAATCCGACAGGGGCGCGCTCTTTCCTACAATGAGCAGTTCTTC. It encodes CASSLIRQGRALSYNEQFF.